Given below is one TCR beta chain in context. This sample is drawn from a study of OX40 agonist ivuxolimab in advanced cancers. Study-wide background: Prior anti-PD-1, anti-PD-L1 or anti-CTLA-4 therapy did not bar entry, and about 40% had some.

This CDR3 region has 16 residues. Germline V gene lookup returns CDR1 LNHNV and CDR2 YYDKDF (reference sequence). Germline trimming cut 1 base from V and 4 bases from J; bases unmatched to any gene: 8. The table came from immunoSEQ multiplex PCR; TCRdb's copy has only in-frame clones and leaves some out. The sample consists of 60,000 to 65,000 clones, 89% of them appearing once. The sequence was collected from an adult with an advanced solid tumor such as melanoma, head and neck, liver or kidney cancer. This sample comprised CD4+ or CD8+ T cells sorted from blood, obtained in a trial of the OX40 agonist ivuxolimab. This chain connects TRBV15 to TRBJ1-1; 8 bases line up with TRBD1. The CDR3 DNA follows: TGTGCCACCAGCAGAGCGGACAGGGCGTCGGGCACTGAAGCTTTCTTT. Amino acid sequence: CATSRADRASGTEAFF.